The clone carrying this T cell receptor (beta chain) was seen once. This CDR3 is also generated by other DNA sequences in the sample. Primers for the PCR totalled 60 Vbeta and 13 Jbeta. The protocol was immunoSEQ multiplex PCR, while the TCRdb copy is restricted to in-frame clones and leaves out a portion. The sample lists 190,000 or so clones; under 90% were seen once. This record belongs to a study of cytomegalovirus exposure and HLA in healthy donors. CDR1 LGHNA and CDR2 YSLEER come from the germline V gene. Trimming at V came to 0 bases and at J to 8 bases, leaving 10 bases not matched to a gene. This CDR3 has 17 amino acids.

The receptor was isolated from a boy aged 2-15 years in good health and CMV-seronegative. The sequenced sample consisted of PBMCs. The chain links TRBV4-3 to TRBJ2-2, with 9 bases that match TRBD1. The CDR3 sequence is CASSQDQLQGATGELFF. The CDR3 DNA reads TGCGCCAGCAGCCAAGATCAGTTACAGGGGGCCACTGGGGAGCTGTTTTTT.